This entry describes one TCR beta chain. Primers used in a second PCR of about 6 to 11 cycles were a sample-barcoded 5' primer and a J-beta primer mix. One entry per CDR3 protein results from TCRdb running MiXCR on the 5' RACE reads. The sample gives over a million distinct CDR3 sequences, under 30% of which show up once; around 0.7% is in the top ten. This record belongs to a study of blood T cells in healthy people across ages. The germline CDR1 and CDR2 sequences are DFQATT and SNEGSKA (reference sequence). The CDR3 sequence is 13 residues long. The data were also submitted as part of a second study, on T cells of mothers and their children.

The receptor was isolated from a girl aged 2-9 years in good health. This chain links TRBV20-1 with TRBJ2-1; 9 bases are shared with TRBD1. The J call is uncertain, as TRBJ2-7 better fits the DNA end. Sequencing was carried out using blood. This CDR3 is CSAYRGPTYEQYF. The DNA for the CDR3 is TGCAGTGCCTACAGGGGGCCAACGTATGAGCAGTACTTC.